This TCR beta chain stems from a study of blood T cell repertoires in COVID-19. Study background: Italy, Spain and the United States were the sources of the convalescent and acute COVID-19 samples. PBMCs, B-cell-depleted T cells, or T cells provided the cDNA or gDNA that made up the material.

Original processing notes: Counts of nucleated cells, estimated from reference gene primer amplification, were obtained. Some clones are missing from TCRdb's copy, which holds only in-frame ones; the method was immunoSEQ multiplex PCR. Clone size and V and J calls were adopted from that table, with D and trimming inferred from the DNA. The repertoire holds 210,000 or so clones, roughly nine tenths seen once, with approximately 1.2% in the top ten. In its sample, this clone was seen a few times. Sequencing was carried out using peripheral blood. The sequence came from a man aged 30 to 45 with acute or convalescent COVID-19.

DNA of the CDR3: TGTGCCAGCAGCCCATACAGCATGAACACTGAAGCTTTCTTT. The encoded protein is CASSPYSMNTEAFF. The chain joins TRBV3-1 (or the pseudogene TRBV3-2) to TRBJ1-1; D is unclear. Germline loops: CDR1 LGHDT, CDR2 YNNKEL (reference sequence). Trimming stripped 4 bases from V and 0 bases from J, with 9 bases between. This CDR3 has 14 amino acids.